The clone carrying this T cell receptor (beta chain) was counted between two and nine times. As yet, its antigen is unknown. These data come from a study of T cell responses to AZD1222 COVID-19 vaccine. Study-level information: Second-dose schedules of about 4 or about 12 weeks were combined. Study-level results: Repertoires were collected only later (after the peak T cell response had occurred). Baseline antibody screening turned up just a handful of seropositive AZD1222 recipients. Nearly half of unique spike-specific TCRs reportedly avoided B.1.351 and B.1.1.7 mutated regions.

Here immunoSEQ multiplex PCR was the method, and the copy in TCRdb shows in-frame clones only, minus some. This table has approximately 180,000 clones, 80% to 90% appearing once. The sequence derives from an adult in good health. Source: peripheral blood, taken on day 0 of AZD1222 vaccination.

The CDR3: CASSLGGQGSAEAFF. CDR3 DNA sequence: TGTGCCAGCAGTTTGGGCGGACAGGGAAGCGCTGAAGCTTTCTTT. This sequence joins TRBV28 and TRBJ1-1; 8 bases fit TRBD1. The CDR3 is 15 residues long. V was clipped by 3 bases and J by 6 bases; unmatched bases: 9. Germline-derived CDR1 and CDR2 are MDHEN and SYDVKM.